The 2 T cell receptor beta chains listed next were all sequenced from one sample in a study of breast tumors, draining lymph nodes, adjacent tissues. MiXCR, applied by TCRdb to the multiplex PCR reads, yields one record per CDR3 protein. Altogether some 110,000 distinct CDR3 sequences are present, roughly 29% being singletons, with the ten largest covering approximately 5.2%. Axillary draining lymph nodes of breast cancer patients supplied the node samples. The sequenced sample was axillary lymph node tissue. The receptors here all came from a female donor with breast cancer. Some clones in this sample may be carry-over from other donors' samples.

On this clonotype itself: One end of the junction is discordant with germline, which a read error may explain. The chain couples TRBV19 to TRBJ2-3; D is undetermined. The germline gives CDR1 LNHDA, CDR2 SQIVND (reference sequence). This CDR3 spans 12 amino acids. The CDR3 bases are TGTGCCAGTAGTCCCGGCACAGATACGAAGCATTTT. Translating gives CASSPGTDTKHF.

The rearrangement uses TRBV28 and TRBJ1-3; tentative D call: TRBD1 (6 bases). Germline lookup yields CDR1 MDHEN and CDR2 SYDVKM. The CDR3 spans 14 residues. Trimming stripped 8 bases from V and 2 bases from J, with 13 bases between. CDR3 amino acids: CASAPGGPGNTIYF. CDR3 nucleotide sequence: TGTGCCAGCGCCCCTGGGGGGCCTGGAAACACCATATATTTT.